This T cell receptor beta chain appears in the sequencing data of a study of cytomegalovirus exposure and HLA in healthy donors listed by TCRdb under 2017. Study-wide context: An earlier analysis of some 550 of the donors reported 250 to 350 Gb of sequence data and 117 million unique TCR beta sequences from roughly 200 million T cells. An early release that covered about 600 HLA-typed donors contained 300 to 350 gigabases of sequencing data and tens of millions of unique TCR sequences. The genetic ancestry cluster associated with self-reported Caucasian donors included around 76% of the roughly 390 genotyped donors. The study aimed to test whether cataloging public T cell receptors could reveal signatures of past pathogen exposure. The study used immunosequencing to profile the T cell repertoires of 666 subjects and linked those repertoires to cytomegalovirus serostatus. Along with the roughly 670-subject first cohort, a separate validation cohort of 120 different subjects was used. To predict cytomegalovirus infection status, the study combined high-throughput TCR immunosequencing, statistical association of individual TCRs with disease status, and machine learning. In a later analysis, previously published TCR beta repertoires from more than 500 donors were re-analyzed and high-resolution HLA genotyping was added so that TCR occurrence patterns could be studied. Rather than using new phenotypic data, the later analysis identified candidate immune exposures from TCR beta sequences and from how often those sequences occurred across donors. To decide whether each TCR beta V gene segment behaved as functional or pseudogenic, an earlier analysis of some 570 of the donors relied on high-throughput TCR beta sequencing. Donor age, sex, ethnicity and CMV serostatus were compiled together with the repertoire data. Genome-wide SNP genotypes for about three fifths of the roughly 700 donors were used in a later genetic analysis, which treated that subset as a discovery cohort. Every discovery cohort repertoire had been produced on one sequencing platform. Both class I and class II loci were covered by HLA typing, at four-digit resolution. The number of donors typed differed by locus, with roughly 629-640 for A, B, C, DRB1 and DQB1, more than 500 for DQA1, 606 for DPA1, and around 450 for DPB1. Roughly 5 DR-DQ haplotypes were handled as single units for association and clustering, since linkage in the cohort was strong. Among some 410 genotyped donors of the cohort, an average of roughly 230,000 unique TCR beta nucleotide sequences was sequenced per donor, of which about 19% were non-productive. Results and caveats for the whole study, not just this receptor: When HLA alleles, especially DR and DQ, strongly co-occurred, TCR associations were difficult to assign to individual alleles. Linkage disequilibrium might explain the correlated functional status among segregating V segments, but an unknown experimental factor could not be ruled out. A later analysis found that HLA-associated TCR beta chains were more clonally expanded and had lower generation probabilities than equally common non-associated chains. An association between a missense DCLRE1C variant and V-gene and J-gene trimming of TCR beta chains was found in a later genetic analysis and replicated in an independent cohort. A few of the identified cytomegalovirus-associated TCR beta chains were confirmed in vitro to be specific for cytomegalovirus antigens. The only immune exposure information available for the cohort was CMV serostatus. In both the original and validation cohorts, the classifier was reported to diagnose cytomegalovirus status with high specificity and sensitivity. A later analysis reported that several top co-occurrence clusters appeared linked to parvovirus B19, influenza, CMV and Epstein-Barr virus. In an earlier analysis of some 540 of the donors, most TCR beta V segments appeared in productive rearrangements about 90% or about 30% of the time, broadly matching IMGT annotations. A cluster of highly shared sequence variants was judged likely to be a technical artifact of the sequencing pipeline. A further reported finding was that TCR beta sequences accurately predicted the HLA-A and HLA-B alleles for most subjects in the first cohort. The cohort was sequenced for TCR beta chains only, and without alpha or paired-chain data the features that could be detected were limited. The earlier analysis of 587 of the donors excluded roughly 16 rarely observed V segments, including chromosome 9 orphons, because counts were too low. Because some donors lacked HLA typing at each locus, the association tests relied only on the typed subset. In a later analysis, 16,951 TCR beta sequences were associated with specific HLA alleles at a false discovery rate of 0.05. Across donors, most TCR sequences were observed very rarely, whereas some public TCRs were present in many individuals. Sequencing depth was assumed to be roughly uniform across donors in the presence/absence analyses, though that assumption may not hold. According to a later analysis, most CMV-associated TCR beta chains appeared to be HLA-restricted, and the HLA associations seemed to be driven largely by CMV exposure. The authors suggested that the approach could potentially be generalized to other disease states and immunological phenotypes. According to a later analysis, TCR association rates differed among HLA loci, with DRB1 alleles showing the most associated TCRs and HLA-C alleles showing the fewest. The 87-base-pair reads could not distinguish some IMGT-functional V segments, including TRBV6-2 and TRBV6-3, so those segments were excluded. According to a later genetic analysis, donors in an Asian-associated ancestry cluster had fewer N-insertions in productive TCRs than the approximately 610-donor mean. The study listed approximately 150 TCR beta chains as associated with cytomegalovirus.

In the case of this clone: The target of this receptor is not known. Base quality data are lacking; no much larger clone is found one base away.

The germline ends are 7 bases apart after V is trimmed by 4 bases and J by 0 bases. Taken from the germline V gene (reference sequence), the CDR1 and CDR2 loops are MNHEY and SMNVEV. The CDR3 runs 13 residues from the cysteine to the phenylalanine. Solely the CDR3 DNA is kept, with 39 bases framed from the first base. Receptor amplification or capture employed the immunoSEQ multiplex PCR assay. For the multiplex PCR, a mixture combining 60 forward primers for TCR Vbeta segments and 13 reverse primers for TCR Jbeta segments was used. The CDR3 region of rearranged TCR beta genes was amplified from genomic DNA with a multiplex PCR assay. The amplified TCR beta libraries were sequenced on the Illumina HiSeq System as 87-base-pair reads. Concerning the study's data processing: A later analysis tallied tens of millions of unique TCR beta chains across the approximately 670 repertoires, and some 10 million of those chains were shared by two or more donors. A nearest-neighbor algorithm error-corrected the raw reads and collapsed the reads into unique sequences, merging closely related sequences to remove PCR and sequencing errors. CDR3 sequences were aligned to IMGT reference sequences to assign V, D and J gene segments. Each retained sequence needed at least a six-nucleotide match to both a V gene segment and a J gene segment. Rearrangements were classified as productive when the CDR3 lacked stop codons and remained in frame with V and J, and all other rearrangements were classified as non-productive. Following IMGT convention, CDR3 was defined as the stretch from the second conserved V-encoded cysteine to the conserved J-encoded phenylalanine. In an earlier analysis of approximately 590 of the donors, sequences lacking an unambiguous match to a single V gene segment were excluded. An earlier analysis of 587 of the donors classified V segments as functional when productive rearrangements were above 56.7% and as segregating when the standard deviation between donors was above 5%. A statistical classification framework was built for diagnosing cytomegalovirus status from the catalog of TCR beta chain sequences. V and J gene assignment, in a later analysis, came from comparing TCR nucleotide sequences with IMGT/GENE-DB human TR gene sequences. A later analysis assigned CDR3 sequences and most-parsimonious VDJ recombination scenarios with the TCRdist pipeline. In a later analysis, each TCR beta chain was defined by its CDR3 amino acid sequence together with its V-gene family, and reads lacking a unique V-gene family were excluded. To address suspected cross-contamination and a sequencing artifact, a later analysis removed some 620 highly shared, low-generation-probability nucleotide sequences. For each public chain, a later analysis derived a clonal expansion index from normalized ranks of inferred template counts within each repertoire. In a later analysis, generation probabilities were computed using a VDJ recombination model fitted to out-of-frame rearrangements, and the results were checked against IGoR. In a later analysis, hypergeometric tests were used to score TCR-TCR, TCR-HLA and TCR-CMV co-occurrence, with a repertoire-size bias correction applied to TCR pairs. In a later analysis, false discovery rates were estimated by permuting HLA or CMV assignments 20 times. In a later analysis, co-occurring TCRs were grouped using DBSCAN, and TCRdist sequence similarity was added for clustering within HLA-allele-positive subsets. Co-occurrence clustering excluded repertoires with fewer than 30,000 or more than 120,000 public chains, plus five with anomalous nucleotide sharing. TCRdb stores this immuneACCESS table with in-frame sequences only. Part of the clones is absent; in the studies checked, under half of the shortfall reflects unresolved V genes, and no reason is known for the rest. The V and J calls and clone size come from that table; D and trimming were worked out from the DNA. The sample table holds about 160,000 clones, of which roughly 70% were seen once. 7% to 7.5% of the sample lies in the top ten.

In total, fewer than 750 healthy bone marrow donors made up the cohort. All cohort members were sampled while nominally healthy, although unrecorded immune exposures were likely present. The donor was CMV seropositive and belonged to the group of 250 to 350 seropositive cohort members. Each donor provided a peripheral blood sample, and peripheral blood mononuclear cells were used for TCR beta sequencing. The Qiagen DNeasy Blood Extraction Kit was used to extract genomic DNA from the blood cell samples. The clonotype was recovered from a man aged 40-50 years in good health and CMV-seropositive. Rearrangement joined TRBV27 to TRBJ2-7, with TRBD1 tentatively as D gene (6 bases match). Sequenced input: PBMCs. The sequenced DNA: TGTGCCAGCAGTTACAGGGACTCCTACGAGCAGTACTTC. This translates into CASSYRDSYEQYF.